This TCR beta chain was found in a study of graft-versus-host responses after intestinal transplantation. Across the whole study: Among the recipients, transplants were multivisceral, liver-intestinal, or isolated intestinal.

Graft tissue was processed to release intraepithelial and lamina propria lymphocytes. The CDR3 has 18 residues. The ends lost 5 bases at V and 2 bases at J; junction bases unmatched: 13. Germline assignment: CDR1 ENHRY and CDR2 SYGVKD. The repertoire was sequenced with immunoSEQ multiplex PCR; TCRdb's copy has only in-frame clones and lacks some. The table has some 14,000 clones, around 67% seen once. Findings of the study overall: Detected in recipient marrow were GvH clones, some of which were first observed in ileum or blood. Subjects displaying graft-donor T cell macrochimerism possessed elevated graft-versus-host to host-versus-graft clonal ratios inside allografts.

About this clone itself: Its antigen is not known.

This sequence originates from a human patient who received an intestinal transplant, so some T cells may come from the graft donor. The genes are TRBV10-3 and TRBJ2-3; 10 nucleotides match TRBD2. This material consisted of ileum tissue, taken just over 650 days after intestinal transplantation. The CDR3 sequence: CAISWDERTSGYTDTQYF. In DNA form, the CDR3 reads TGTGCCATCAGTTGGGATGAAAGGACTAGCGGATACACAGATACGCAGTATTTT.